Detailed here is one TCR beta chain. The data were obtained in a study of blood T cell repertoires in COVID-19. Overall study: COVID-19 samples, acute and convalescent, were from the United States, Italy and Spain.

TCRdb keeps only in-frame clones here, not all; method: immunoSEQ multiplex PCR. The sample records roughly 430,000 clones, roughly 84% being singletons. The germline V gene encodes CDR1 KGHSH and CDR2 LQKENI. CDR3 length: 17 residues. V lost 0 bases to trimming and J lost 1 base, with 15 bases between them. The study assigned cohorts using participant-reported clinical history. No more than 2 weeks before study entry, exposed participants had met a case of COVID-19. The chain joins TRBV18 to TRBJ1-1; no clear D gene. The sample was PBMCs or T cells enriched from blood (not recorded which). The clonotype comes from a woman aged 18 to 35 who had been exposed to COVID-19. The DNA for the CDR3 is TGTGCCAGCTCACCACCGTTCCGGGTAGGAAGGAACACTGAAGCTTTCTTT. Translation: CASSPPFRVGRNTEAFF.